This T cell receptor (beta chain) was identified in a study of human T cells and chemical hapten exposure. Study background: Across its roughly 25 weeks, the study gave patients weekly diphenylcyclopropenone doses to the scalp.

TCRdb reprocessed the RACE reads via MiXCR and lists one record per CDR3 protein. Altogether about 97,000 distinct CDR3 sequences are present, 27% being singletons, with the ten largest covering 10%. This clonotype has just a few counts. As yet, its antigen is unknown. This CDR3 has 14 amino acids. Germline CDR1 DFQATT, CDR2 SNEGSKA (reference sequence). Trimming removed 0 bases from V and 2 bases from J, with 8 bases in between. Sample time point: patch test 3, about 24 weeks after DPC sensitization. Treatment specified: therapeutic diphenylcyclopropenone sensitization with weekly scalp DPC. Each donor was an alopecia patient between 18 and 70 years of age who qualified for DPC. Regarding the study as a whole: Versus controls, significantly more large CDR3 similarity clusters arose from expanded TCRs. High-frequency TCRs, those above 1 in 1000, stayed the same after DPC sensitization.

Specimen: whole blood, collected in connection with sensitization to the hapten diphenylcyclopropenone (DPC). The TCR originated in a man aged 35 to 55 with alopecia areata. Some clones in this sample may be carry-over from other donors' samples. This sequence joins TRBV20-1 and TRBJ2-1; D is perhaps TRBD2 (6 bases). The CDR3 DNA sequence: TGCAGTGCTAGAGAAGCGGGTGCCTACAATGAGCAGTTCTTC. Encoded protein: CSAREAGAYNEQFF.